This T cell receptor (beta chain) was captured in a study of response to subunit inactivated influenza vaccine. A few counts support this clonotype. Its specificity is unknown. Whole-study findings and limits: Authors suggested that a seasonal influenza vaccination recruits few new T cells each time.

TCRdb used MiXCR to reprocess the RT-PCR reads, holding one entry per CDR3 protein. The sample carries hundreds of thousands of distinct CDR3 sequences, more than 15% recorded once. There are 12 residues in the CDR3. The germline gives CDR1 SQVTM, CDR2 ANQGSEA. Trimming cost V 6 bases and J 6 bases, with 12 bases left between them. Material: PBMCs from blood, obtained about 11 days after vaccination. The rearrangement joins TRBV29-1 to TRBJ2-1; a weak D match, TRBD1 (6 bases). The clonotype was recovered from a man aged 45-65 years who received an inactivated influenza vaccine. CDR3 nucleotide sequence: TGCAGCGTCCGCAGGGGTTCCAATGAGCAGTTCTTC. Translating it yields CSVRRGSNEQFF.